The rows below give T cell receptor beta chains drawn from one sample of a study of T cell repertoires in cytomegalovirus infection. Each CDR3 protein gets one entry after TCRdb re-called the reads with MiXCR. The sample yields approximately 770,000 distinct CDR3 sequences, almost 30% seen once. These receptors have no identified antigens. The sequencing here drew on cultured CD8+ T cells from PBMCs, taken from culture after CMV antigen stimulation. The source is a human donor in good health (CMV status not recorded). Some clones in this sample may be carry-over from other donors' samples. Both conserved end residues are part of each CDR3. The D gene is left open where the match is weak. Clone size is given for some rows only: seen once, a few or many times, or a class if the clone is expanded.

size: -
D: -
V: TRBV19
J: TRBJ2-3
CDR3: CASSIEKRALTSTDTQYF
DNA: TGTGCCAGTAGTATAGAAAAACGGGCTCTGACTAGCACAGATACGCAGTATTTT

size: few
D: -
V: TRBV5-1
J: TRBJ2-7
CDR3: CASSAGQGPDEQYF
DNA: TGCGCCAGCAGCGCGGGGCAGGGACCCGACGAGCAGTACTTC

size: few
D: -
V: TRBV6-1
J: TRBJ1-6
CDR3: CASSEGAPRYNSPLHF
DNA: TGTGCCAGCAGTGAGGGAGCCCCCCGATATAATTCACCCCTCCACTTT

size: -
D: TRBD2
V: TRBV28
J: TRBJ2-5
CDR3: CASSDAGGGGKTQYF
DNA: TGTGCCAGCAGTGACGCGGGAGGGGGAGGAAAGACCCAGTACTTC

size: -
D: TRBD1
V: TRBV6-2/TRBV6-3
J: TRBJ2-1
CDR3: CASSYPDRGTYNEQFF
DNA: TGTGCCAGCAGTTACCCTGACAGGGGAACCTACAATGAGCAGTTCTTC

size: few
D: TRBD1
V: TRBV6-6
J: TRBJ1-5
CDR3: CASSWTGDQPQHF
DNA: TGTGCCAGCAGCTGGACAGGGGATCAGCCCCAGCATTTT

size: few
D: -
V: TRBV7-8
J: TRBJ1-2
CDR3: CASSLSVYGYTF
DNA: TGTGCCAGCAGCTTATCAGTCTATGGCTACACCTTC

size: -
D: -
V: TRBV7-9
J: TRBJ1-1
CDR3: CASSAPRGVNTEAFF
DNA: TGTGCCAGCAGCGCGCCCCGGGGGGTGAACACTGAAGCTTTCTTT

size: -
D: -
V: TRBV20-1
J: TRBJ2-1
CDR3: CSAPGAPEYNEQFF
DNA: TGCAGTGCTCCAGGGGCACCTGAGTACAATGAGCAGTTCTTC

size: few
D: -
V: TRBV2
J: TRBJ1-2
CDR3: CASSEARRNHGYTF
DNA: TGTGCCAGCAGTGAAGCGAGACGGAACCATGGCTACACCTTC

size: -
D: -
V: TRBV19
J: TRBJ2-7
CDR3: CASSIGGAGEQYF
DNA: TGTGCCAGTAGTATAGGAGGGGCGGGCGAGCAGTACTTC

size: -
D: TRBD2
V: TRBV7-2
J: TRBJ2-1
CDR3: CASSIERGRHEQFF
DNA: TGTGCCAGCAGCATCGAGCGGGGGAGGCATGAGCAGTTCTTC

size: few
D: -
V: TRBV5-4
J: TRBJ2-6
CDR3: CASSLLGLSGANVLTF
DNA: TGTGCCAGCAGCTTGTTAGGCCTCTCTGGGGCCAACGTCCTGACTTTC

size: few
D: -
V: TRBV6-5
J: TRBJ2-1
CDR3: CASSSPPWQFF
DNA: TGTGCCAGCAGCTCCCCACCCTGGCAGTTCTTC

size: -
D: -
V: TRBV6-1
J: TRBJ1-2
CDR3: CASSPDTETGAYGYTF
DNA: TGTGCCAGCAGTCCAGATACCGAGACGGGAGCCTATGGCTACACCTTC

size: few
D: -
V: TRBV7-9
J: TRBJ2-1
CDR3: CASRLSRSAIDEQFF
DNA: TGTGCCAGCAGGTTGTCAAGATCAGCAATTGATGAGCAGTTCTTC

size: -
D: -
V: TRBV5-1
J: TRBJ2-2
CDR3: CASSSDPGHILTGELFF
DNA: TGCGCCAGCAGCTCGGATCCGGGACACATTCTTACCGGGGAGCTGTTTTTT

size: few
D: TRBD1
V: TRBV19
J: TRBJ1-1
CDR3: CASSPTLDRVDTEAFF
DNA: TGTGCCAGTAGCCCAACATTGGACAGGGTGGACACTGAAGCTTTCTTT

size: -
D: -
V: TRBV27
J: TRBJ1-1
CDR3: CASSLVSSTEAFF
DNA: TGTGCCAGCAGTTTAGTCAGTTCCACTGAAGCTTTCTTT

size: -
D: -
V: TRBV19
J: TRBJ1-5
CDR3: CASSTHSNQPQHF
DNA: TGTGCCAGTAGTACGCATAGCAATCAGCCCCAGCATTTT

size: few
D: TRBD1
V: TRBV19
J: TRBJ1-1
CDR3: CASRMDRLNTEAFF
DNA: TGTGCCAGTAGAATGGACAGGCTGAACACTGAAGCTTTCTTT

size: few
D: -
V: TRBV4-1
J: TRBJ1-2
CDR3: CASSQDPPTWGYTF
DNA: TGCGCCAGCAGCCAAGATCCCCCTACCTGGGGCTACACCTTC

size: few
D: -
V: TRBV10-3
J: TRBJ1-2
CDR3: CAISVYGTEGNYGYTF
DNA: TGTGCCATCAGTGTGTATGGAACAGAGGGCAACTATGGCTACACCTTC

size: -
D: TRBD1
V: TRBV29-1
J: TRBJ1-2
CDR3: CSATDRGPLYGYTF
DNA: TGCAGCGCTACCGACAGGGGCCCCCTCTATGGCTACACCTTC

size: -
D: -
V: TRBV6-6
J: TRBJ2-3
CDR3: CASGYTQYF
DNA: TGTGCCAGCGGATATACGCAGTATTTT

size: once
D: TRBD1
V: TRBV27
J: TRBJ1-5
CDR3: CASRGGQGVNQPQHF
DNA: TGTGCCAGCAGGGGGGGGCAGGGGGTCAATCAGCCCCAGCATTTT

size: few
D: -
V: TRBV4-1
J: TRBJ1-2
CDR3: CASSQEGYGYTF
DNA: TGCGCCAGCAGCCAAGAAGGCTATGGCTACACCTTC

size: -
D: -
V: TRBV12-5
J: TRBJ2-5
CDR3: CASGIETQYF
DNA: TGTGCTAGTGGAATAGAGACCCAGTACTTC

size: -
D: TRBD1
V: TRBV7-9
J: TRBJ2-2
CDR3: CASSKTGTTGELFF
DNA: TGTGCCAGCAGCAAGACAGGGACCACCGGGGAGCTGTTTTTT

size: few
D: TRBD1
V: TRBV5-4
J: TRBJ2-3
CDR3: CASSLGDRTTDTQYF
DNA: TGTGCCAGCAGCTTGGGGGACAGGACCACAGATACGCAGTATTTT

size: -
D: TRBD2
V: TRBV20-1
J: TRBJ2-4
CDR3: CSALSGFLSGNIQYF
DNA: TGCAGTGCTCTTAGCGGGTTCCTTTCGGGGAACATTCAGTACTTC

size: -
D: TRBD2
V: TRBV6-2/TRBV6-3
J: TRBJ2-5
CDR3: CASSYDPWTSGGPVGETQYF
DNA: TGTGCCAGCAGTTACGACCCCTGGACTAGCGGGGGGCCCGTCGGAGAGACCCAGTACTTC